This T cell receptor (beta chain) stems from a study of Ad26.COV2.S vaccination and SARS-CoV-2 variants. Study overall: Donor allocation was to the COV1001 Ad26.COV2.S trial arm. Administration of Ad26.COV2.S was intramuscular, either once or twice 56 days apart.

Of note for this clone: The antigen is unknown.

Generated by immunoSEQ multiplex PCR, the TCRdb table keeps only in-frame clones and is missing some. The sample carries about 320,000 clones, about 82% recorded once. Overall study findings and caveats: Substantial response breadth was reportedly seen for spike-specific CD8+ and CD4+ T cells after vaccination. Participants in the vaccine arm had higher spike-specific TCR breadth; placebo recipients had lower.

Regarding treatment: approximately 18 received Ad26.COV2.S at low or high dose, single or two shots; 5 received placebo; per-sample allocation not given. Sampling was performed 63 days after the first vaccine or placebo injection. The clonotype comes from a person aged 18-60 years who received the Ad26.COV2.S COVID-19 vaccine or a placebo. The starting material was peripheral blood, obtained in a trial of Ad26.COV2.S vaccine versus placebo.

The CDR3 DNA follows: TGTGCCAGCAGCCAAGGAGGGGTCGGGGAACAGCCCCAGCATTTT. Translated, it gives CASSQGGVGEQPQHF. The chain uses TRBV4-2 and TRBJ1-5; the D gene is possibly TRBD1 (5 bases). Germline loops: CDR1 LGHNA, CDR2 YNFKEQ. The ends were cut back, 1 base at V and 7 bases at J, with 14 bases in the middle. The CDR3 loop spans 15 amino acids.